This T cell receptor (beta chain) originates from a study of blood T cell repertoires in COVID-19. Study overall: COVID-19 samples, acute and convalescent, were from the United States, Italy and Spain.

Looked up from germline, CDR1 is SEHNR and CDR2 is FQNEAQ (reference sequence). The CDR3 sequence is 16 residues long. V was trimmed by 2 bases and J by 4 bases, leaving 17 bases between them. Clones were sequenced by immunoSEQ multiplex PCR, and TCRdb holds only the in-frame ones, with some missing. The sample holds around 320,000 clones; roughly 88% are singletons and the top ten take approximately 7%. The sample taken for sequencing was peripheral blood. This chain links TRBV7-9 with TRBJ1-1; D not resolved. The clonotype was recovered from a woman aged 30 to 39 who had recovered from COVID-19. In DNA form, the CDR3 reads TGTGCCAGCAGCTTACAGGCCCTCCTTGTGGGCACTGAAGCTTTCTTT. As protein: CASSLQALLVGTEAFF.